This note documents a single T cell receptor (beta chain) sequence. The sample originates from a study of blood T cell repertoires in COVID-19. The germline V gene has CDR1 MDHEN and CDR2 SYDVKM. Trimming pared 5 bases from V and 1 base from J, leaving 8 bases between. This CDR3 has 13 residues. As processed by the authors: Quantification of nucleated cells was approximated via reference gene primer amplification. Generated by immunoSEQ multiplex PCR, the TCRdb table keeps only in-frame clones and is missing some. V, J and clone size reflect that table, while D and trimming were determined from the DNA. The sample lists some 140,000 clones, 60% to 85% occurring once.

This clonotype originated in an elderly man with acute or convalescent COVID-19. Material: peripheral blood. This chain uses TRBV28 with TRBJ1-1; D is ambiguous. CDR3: CASSETENTEAFF. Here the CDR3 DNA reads TGTGCCAGCAGTGAAACAGAGAACACTGAAGCTTTCTTT.